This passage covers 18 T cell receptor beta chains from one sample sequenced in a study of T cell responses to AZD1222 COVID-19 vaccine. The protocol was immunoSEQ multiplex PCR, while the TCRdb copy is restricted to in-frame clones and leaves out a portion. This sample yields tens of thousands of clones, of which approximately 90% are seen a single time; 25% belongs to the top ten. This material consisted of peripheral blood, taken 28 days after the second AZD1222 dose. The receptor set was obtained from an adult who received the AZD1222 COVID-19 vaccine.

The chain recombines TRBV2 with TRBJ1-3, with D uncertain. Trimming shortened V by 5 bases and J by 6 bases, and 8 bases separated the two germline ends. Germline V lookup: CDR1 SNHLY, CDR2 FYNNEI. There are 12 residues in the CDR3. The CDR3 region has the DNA TGTGCCAGCAGTTGGCGAGAAAACACCATATATTTT. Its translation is CASSWRENTIYF.

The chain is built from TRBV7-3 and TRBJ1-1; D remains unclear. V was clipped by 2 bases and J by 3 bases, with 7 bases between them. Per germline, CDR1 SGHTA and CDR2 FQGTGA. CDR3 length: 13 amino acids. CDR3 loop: CASSLVRDTEAFF. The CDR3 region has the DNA TGTGCCAGCAGCTTAGTCCGCGACACTGAAGCTTTCTTT.

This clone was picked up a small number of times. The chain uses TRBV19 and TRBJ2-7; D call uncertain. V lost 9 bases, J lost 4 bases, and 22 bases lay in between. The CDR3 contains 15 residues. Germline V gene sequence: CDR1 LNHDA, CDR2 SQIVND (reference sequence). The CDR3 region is CASQPGRGGPYEQYF. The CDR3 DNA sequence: TGTGCCAGCCAGCCCGGCCGCGGCGGTCCGTACGAGCAGTACTTC.

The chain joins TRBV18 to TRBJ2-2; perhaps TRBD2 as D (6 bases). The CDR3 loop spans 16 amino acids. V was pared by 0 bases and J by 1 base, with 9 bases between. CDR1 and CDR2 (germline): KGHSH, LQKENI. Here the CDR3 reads CASSPPGGRNTGELFF. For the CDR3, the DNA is TGTGCCAGCTCACCACCGGGGGGTCGGAACACCGGGGAGCTGTTTTTT.

The CDR3 spells CATSRDTPDRGNSYEQYF. In DNA form, the CDR3 reads TGTGCCACCAGCAGAGATACCCCGGACAGGGGAAACTCCTACGAGCAGTACTTC. The chain uses TRBV15 and TRBJ2-7, with 9 bases fitting TRBD1. V was pared by 0 bases and J by 0 bases, with 9 bases of the junction left unmatched. The CDR3 sequence is 18 residues long. CDR1 LNHNV and CDR2 YYDKDF come from the germline V gene (reference sequence).

CDR3 protein: CASTNREVNTEAFF. In nucleotides, the CDR3 is TGCGCCAGCACGAACAGGGAGGTGAACACTGAAGCTTTCTTT. The rearrangement links TRBV5-1 to TRBJ1-1; D might be TRBD1 (6 bases). Trimming removed 6 bases from V and 0 bases from J, with 12 bases in between. Germline values: CDR1 SGHRS, CDR2 YFSETQ. The CDR3 runs 14 residues.

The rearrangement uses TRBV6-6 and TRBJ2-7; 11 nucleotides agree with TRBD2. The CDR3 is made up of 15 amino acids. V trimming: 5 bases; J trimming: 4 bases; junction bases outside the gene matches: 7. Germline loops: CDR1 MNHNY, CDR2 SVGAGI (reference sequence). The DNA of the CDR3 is TGTGCCAGCAGTGATCGACTAGCGGGGCTGTACGAGCAGTACTTC. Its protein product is CASSDRLAGLYEQYF.

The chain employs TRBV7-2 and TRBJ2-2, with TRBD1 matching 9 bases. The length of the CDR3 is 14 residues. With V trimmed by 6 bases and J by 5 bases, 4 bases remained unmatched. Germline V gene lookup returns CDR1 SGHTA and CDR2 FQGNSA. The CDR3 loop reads CASRGQGITGELFF. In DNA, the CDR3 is TGTGCCAGCAGGGGACAGGGTATTACCGGGGAGCTGTTTTTT.

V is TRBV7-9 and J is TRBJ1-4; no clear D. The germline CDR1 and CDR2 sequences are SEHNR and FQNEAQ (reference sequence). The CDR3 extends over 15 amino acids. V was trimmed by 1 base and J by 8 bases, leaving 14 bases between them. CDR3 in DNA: TGTGCCAGCAGCTTAGTAGAGGGAATTGGAGAAAAACTGTTTTTT. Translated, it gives CASSLVEGIGEKLFF.

The CDR3 region has the DNA TGCGCCAGCAGCCAAGAAAACCGGGACAGGGGTCGTTCACCCCTCCACTTT. Amino acids: CASSQENRDRGRSPLHF. This chain uses TRBV4-1 with TRBJ1-6, with TRBD1 identical over 10 bases. Germline CDR1 and CDR2: MGHRA and YSYEKL. The CDR3 runs 17 residues. J gave up 9 bases and V 0 bases, and 8 bases lay outside the gene matches.

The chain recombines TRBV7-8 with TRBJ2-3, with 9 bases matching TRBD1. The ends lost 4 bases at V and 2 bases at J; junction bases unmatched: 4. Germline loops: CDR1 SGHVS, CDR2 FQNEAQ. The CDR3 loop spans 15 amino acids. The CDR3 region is CASSSDRGVTDTQYF. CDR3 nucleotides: TGTGCCAGCAGCTCGGACAGGGGCGTCACAGATACGCAGTATTTT. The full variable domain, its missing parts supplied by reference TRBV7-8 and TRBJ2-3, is GAGVSQSPRYKVAKRGQDVALRCDPISGHVSLFWYQQALGQGPEFLTYFQNEAQLDKSGLPSDRFFAERPEGSVSTLKIQRTQQEDSAVYLCASSSDRGVTDTQYFGPGTRLTVL.

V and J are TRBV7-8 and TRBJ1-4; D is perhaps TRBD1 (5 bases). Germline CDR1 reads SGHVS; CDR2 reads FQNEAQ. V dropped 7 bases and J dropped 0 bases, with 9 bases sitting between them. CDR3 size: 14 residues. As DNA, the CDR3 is TGTGCCAGCACCCTGGGGGCAACTAATGAAAAACTGTTTTTT. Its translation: CASTLGATNEKLFF.

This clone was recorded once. CDR3 sequence reads: CASSPRTGLTDTQYF. CDR3 nucleotide sequence: TGTGCCAGCAGCCCTCGGACAGGGCTCACAGATACGCAGTATTTT. The gene calls are TRBV7-6 and TRBJ2-3; 8 bases match TRBD1. Losses at the gene ends were 5 bases for V and 2 bases for J; bases not matched to a gene: 6. The V gene's germline CDR1 is SGHVS and CDR2 FNYEAQ. This CDR3 has 15 amino acids.

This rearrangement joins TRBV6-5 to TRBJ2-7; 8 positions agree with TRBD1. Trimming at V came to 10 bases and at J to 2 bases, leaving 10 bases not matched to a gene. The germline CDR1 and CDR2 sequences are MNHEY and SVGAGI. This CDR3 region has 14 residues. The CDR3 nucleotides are TGTGCCACCTCAAGTGGGACAGGTACCTACGAGCAGTACTTC. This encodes CATSSGTGTYEQYF.

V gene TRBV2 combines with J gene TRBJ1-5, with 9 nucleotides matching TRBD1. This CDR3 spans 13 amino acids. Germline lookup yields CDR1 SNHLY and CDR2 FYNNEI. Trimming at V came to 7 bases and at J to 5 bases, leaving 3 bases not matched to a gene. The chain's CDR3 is CASTGQGYQPQHF. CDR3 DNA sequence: TGTGCCAGCACCGGACAGGGGTATCAGCCCCAGCATTTT.

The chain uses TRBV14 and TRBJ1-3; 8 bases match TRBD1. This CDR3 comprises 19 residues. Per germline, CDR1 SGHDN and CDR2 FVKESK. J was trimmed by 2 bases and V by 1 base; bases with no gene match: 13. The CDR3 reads CASSQVPGQGLSAGNTIYF. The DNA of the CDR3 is TGTGCCAGCAGCCAAGTCCCCGGACAGGGTCTAAGCGCTGGAAACACCATATATTTT.

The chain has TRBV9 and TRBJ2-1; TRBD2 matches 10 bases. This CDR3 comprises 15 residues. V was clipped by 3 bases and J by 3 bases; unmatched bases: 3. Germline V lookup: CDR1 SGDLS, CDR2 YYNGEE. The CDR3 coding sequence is TGTGCCAGCAGCGCTAGCGGGGGCGTCTACAATGAGCAGTTCTTC. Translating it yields CASSASGGVYNEQFF.

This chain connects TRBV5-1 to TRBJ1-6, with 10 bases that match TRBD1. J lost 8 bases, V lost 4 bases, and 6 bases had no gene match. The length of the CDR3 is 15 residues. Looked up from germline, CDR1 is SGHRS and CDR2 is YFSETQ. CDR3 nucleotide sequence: TGCGCCAGCAGCCCTGGACAGGGGGTTCATTCACCCCTCCACTTT. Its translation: CASSPGQGVHSPLHF.